Listed here is a single T cell receptor beta chain. No antigen is known for it. This specimen includes other DNA sequences encoding the same CDR3. Germline lookup yields CDR1 LGHNA and CDR2 YNFKEQ. The CDR3 totals 14 residues. Germline trimming cut 4 bases from V and 1 base from J; bases unmatched to any gene: 1. PCR primers comprised 60 Vbeta and 13 Jbeta primers. The repertoire was sequenced with immunoSEQ multiplex PCR; TCRdb's copy has only in-frame clones and lacks some. In the table there are some 130,000 clones, about three quarters of which are singletons. This sample is part of a study of cytomegalovirus exposure and HLA in healthy donors. Study-wide background: Earlier work reported 110 million or so unique TCR beta sequences from some 180 million T cells.

The study, taken as a whole, reports: It was only CMV serostatus that was available as immune exposure information. Later, TCR association rates were found to vary by HLA locus, highest for DRB1 and lowest for HLA-C.

The sequencing sample was made of PBMCs. V usage is TRBV4-2 and J usage is TRBJ2-5; the match to TRBD2 covers 9 bases. This TCR came from a male donor in good health and CMV-seronegative. The CDR3 reads CASSPTSGQETQYF. As DNA, the CDR3 is TGTGCCAGCAGCCCGACTAGCGGCCAAGAGACCCAGTACTTC.